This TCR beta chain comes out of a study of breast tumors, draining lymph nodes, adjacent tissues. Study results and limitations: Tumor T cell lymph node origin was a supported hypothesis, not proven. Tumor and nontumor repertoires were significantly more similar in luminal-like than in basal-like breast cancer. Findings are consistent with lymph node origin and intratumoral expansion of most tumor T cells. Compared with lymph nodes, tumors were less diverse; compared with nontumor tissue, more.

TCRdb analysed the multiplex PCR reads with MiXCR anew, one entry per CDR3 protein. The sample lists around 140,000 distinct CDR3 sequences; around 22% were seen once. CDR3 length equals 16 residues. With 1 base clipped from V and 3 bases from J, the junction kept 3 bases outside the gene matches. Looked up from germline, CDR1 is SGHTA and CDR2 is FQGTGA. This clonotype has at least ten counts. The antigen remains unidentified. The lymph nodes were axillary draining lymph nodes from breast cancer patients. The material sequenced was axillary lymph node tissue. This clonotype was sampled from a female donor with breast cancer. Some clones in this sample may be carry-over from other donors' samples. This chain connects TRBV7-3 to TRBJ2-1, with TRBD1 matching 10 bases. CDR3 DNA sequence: TGTGCCAGCAGCTTAAGGGACAGGGGCGTCTACAATGAGCAGTTCTTC. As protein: CASSLRDRGVYNEQFF.